The T cell receptor (beta chain) described here comes from a study of long-term antiretroviral therapy in people with HIV. The assay used was immunoSEQ (version v3.0), run at survey level. Researchers set sequencing to target roughly 35,000-50,000 T-cell genomes per sample. Generated by immunoSEQ multiplex PCR, the TCRdb table keeps only in-frame clones and is missing some. The sample records approximately 15,000 clones, 85% to 90% being singletons. In the United States, treatment was given to all participants with HIV. Each specimen consisted of about 0.9-10 million cryopreserved PBMC prior to extraction of DNA. This sequence originates from a man in his fifties with HIV. Material: unsorted PBMCs, obtained 6.9 years after starting antiretroviral therapy.

The CDR3 nucleotides are TGTGCCAGCAGTTTATCGGGACCCCAGTTCTCCTCTGGAAACACCATATATTTT. It codes for CASSLSGPQFSSGNTIYF. The chain uses TRBV27 and TRBJ1-3; D is perhaps TRBD1 (5 bases). V dropped 0 bases and J dropped 0 bases, with 15 bases sitting between them. Germline V lookup: CDR1 MNHEY, CDR2 SMNVEV (reference sequence). This CDR3 is 18 amino acids long.